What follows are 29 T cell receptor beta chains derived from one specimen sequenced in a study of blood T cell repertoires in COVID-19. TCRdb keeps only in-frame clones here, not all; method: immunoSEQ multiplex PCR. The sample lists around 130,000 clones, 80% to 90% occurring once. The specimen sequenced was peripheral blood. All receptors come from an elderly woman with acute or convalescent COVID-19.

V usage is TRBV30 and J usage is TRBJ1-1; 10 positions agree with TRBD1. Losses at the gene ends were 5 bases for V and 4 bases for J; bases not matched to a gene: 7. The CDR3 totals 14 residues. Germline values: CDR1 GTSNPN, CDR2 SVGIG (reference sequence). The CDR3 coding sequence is TGTGCCTGGGAGCCCCGGACAGGGGGCACTGAAGCTTTCTTT. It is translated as CAWEPRTGGTEAFF.

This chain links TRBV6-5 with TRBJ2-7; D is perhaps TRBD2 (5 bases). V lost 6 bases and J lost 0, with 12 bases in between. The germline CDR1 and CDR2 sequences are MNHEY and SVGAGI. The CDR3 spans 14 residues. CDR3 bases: TGTGCCAGCAGCCGGGATACAAACTCCTACGAGCAGTACTTC. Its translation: CASSRDTNSYEQYF.

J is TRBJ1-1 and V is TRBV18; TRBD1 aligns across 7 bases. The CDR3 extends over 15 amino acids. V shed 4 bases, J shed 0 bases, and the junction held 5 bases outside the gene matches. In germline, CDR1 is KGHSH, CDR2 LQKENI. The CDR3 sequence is CASSLTTGMNTEAFF. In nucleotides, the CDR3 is TGTGCCAGCTCACTGACGACAGGGATGAACACTGAAGCTTTCTTT.

The DNA of the CDR3 is TGCGCCAGCAGACCTTCCCCGACAGGGCCGGGTAGCAATCAGCCCCAGCATTTT. Its protein is CASRPSPTGPGSNQPQHF. V and J are TRBV5-1 and TRBJ1-5; 7 bases agree with TRBD1. Germline assignment: CDR1 SGHRS and CDR2 YFSETQ. CDR3 length equals 18 residues. With V trimmed by 5 bases and J by 0 bases, 14 bases remained unmatched.

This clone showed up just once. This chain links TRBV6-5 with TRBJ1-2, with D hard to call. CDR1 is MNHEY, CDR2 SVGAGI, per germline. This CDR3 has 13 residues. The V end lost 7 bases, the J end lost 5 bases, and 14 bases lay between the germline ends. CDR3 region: CASTTPGKYGYTF. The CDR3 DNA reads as TGTGCCAGCACCACGCCGGGGAAATATGGCTACACCTTC.

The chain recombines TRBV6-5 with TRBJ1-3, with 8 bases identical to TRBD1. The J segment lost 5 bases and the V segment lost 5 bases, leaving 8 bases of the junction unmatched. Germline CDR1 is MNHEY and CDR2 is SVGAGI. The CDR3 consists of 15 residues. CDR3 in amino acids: CASSPIDRGRNTIYF. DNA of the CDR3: TGTGCCAGCAGTCCCATCGACAGGGGTAGAAACACCATATATTTT.

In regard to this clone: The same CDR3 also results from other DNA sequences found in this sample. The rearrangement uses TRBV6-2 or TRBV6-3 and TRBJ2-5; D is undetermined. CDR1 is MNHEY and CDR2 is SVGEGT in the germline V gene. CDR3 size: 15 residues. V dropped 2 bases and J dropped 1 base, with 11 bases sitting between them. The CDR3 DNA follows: TGTGCCAGCAGTTACAGAGGCGCGGTCCAAGAGACCCAGTACTTC. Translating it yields CASSYRGAVQETQYF.

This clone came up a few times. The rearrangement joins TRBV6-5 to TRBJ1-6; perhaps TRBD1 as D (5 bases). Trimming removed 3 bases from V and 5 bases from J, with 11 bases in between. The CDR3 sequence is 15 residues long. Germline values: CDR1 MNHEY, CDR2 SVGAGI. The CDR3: CASSYWGGDNSPLHF. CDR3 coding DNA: TGTGCCAGCAGTTATTGGGGGGGAGATAATTCACCCCTCCACTTT.

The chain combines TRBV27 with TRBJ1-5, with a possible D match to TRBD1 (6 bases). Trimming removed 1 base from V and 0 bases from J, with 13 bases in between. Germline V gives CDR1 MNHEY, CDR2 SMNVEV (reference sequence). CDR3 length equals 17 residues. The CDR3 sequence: CASSLFRGGGSNQPQHF. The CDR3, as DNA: TGTGCCAGCAGTTTATTCAGGGGCGGGGGTAGCAATCAGCCCCAGCATTTT.

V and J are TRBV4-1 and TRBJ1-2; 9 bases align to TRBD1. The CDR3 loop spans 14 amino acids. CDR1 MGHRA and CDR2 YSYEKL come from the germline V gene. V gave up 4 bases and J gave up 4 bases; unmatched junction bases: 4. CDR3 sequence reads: CASSPRDRAYGYTF. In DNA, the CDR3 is TGCGCCAGCAGCCCCCGGGACAGGGCCTATGGCTACACCTTC.

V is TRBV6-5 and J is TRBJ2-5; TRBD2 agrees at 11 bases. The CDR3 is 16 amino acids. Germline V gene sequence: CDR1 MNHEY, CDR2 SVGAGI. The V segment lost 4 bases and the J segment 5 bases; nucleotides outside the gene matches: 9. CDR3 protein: CASSLGSSGGWETQYF. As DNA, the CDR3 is TGTGCCAGCAGTTTGGGATCTAGCGGGGGGTGGGAGACCCAGTACTTC.

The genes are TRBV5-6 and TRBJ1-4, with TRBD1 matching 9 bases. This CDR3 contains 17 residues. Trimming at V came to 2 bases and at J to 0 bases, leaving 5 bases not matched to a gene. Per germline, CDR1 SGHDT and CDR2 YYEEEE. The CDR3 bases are TGTGCCAGCAGCTTTTACCGGGACAGGGCAACTAATGAAAAACTGTTTTTT. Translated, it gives CASSFYRDRATNEKLFF.

In DNA, the CDR3 is TGTGCCAGCAGCTCTTTACTAGCGGGGGGCCCTAGCACAGATACGCAGTATTTT. Encoded protein: CASSSLLAGGPSTDTQYF. V is TRBV5-5 and J is TRBJ2-3; TRBD2 aligns across 12 bases. The CDR3 contains 18 residues. The junction had 8 bases not matched to a gene; V was cut back by 3 bases and J by 0 bases. Germline values: CDR1 SGHKS, CDR2 YYEKEE (reference sequence).

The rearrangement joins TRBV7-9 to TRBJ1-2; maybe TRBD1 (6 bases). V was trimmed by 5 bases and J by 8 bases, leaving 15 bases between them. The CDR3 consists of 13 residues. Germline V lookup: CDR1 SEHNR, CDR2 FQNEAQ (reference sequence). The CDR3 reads CASSRRNRAGYTF. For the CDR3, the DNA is TGTGCCAGCAGCCGGCGAAACAGGGCGGGCTACACCTTC. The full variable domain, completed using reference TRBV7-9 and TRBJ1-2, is DTGVSQNPRHKITKRGQNVTFRCDPISEHNRLYWYRQTLGQGPEFLTYFQNEAQLEKSRLLSDRFSAERPKGSFSTLEIQRTEQGDSAMYLCASSRRNRAGYTFGSGTRLTVV.

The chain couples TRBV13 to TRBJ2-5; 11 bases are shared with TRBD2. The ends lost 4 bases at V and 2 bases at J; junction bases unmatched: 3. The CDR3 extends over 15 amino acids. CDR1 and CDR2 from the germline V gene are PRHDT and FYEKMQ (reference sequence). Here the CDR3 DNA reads TGTGCCAGCAGCTCGGGACTAGCGGCACAAGAGACCCAGTACTTC. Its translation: CASSSGLAAQETQYF. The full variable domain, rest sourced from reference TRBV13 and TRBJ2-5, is AAGVIQSPRHLIKEKRETATLKCYPIPRHDTVYWYQQGPGQDPQFLISFYEKMQSDKGSIPDRFSAQQFSDYHSELNMSSLELGDSALYFCASSSGLAAQETQYFGPGTRLLVL.

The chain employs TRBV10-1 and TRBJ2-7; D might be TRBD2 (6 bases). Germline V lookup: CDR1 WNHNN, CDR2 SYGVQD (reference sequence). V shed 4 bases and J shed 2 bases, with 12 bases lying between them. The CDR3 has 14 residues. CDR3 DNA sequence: TGCGCCAGCAGTGCCGGGACTCGACCCTACGAGCAGTACTTC. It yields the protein CASSAGTRPYEQYF.

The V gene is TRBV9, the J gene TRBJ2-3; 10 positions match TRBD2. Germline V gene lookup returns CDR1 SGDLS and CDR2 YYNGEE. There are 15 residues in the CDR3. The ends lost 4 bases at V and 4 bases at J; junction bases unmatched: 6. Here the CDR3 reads CASSTLAGGSDTQYF. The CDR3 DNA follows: TGTGCCAGCAGCACCTTAGCGGGGGGTTCAGATACGCAGTATTTT. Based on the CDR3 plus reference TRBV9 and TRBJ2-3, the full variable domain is DSGVTQTPKHLITATGQRVTLRCSPRSGDLSVYWYQQSLDQGLQFLIQYYNGEERAKGNILERFSAQQFPDLHSELNLSSLELGDSALYFCASSTLAGGSDTQYFGPGTRLTVL.

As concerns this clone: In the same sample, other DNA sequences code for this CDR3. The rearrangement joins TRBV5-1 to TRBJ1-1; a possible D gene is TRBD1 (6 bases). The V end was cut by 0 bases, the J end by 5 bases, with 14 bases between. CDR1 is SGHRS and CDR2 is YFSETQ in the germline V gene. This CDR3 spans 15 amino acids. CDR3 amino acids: CASSLDGQGYTEAFF. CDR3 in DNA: TGCGCCAGCAGCTTGGATGGCCAGGGGTATACTGAAGCTTTCTTT.

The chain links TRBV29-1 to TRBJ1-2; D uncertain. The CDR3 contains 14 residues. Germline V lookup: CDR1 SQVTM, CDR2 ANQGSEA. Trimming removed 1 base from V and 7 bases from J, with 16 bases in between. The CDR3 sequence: CSVEGVFGSGGYTF. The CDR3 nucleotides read TGCAGCGTTGAAGGTGTTTTCGGCAGCGGTGGCTACACCTTC.

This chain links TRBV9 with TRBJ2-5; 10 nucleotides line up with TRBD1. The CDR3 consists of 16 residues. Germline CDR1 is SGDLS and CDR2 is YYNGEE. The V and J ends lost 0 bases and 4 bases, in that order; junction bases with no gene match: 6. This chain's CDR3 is CASSVDPGQGLETQYF. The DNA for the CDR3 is TGTGCCAGCAGCGTAGATCCGGGACAGGGGCTAGAGACCCAGTACTTC.

CDR3 loop: CASSVVPGNEQFF. The CDR3 bases are TGTGCCAGCAGCGTAGTGCCGGGAAATGAGCAGTTCTTC. This chain joins TRBV9 and TRBJ2-1; D might be TRBD2 (5 bases). V gave up 0 bases and J gave up 7 bases, with 8 bases separating them. CDR1 is SGDLS, CDR2 YYNGEE, per germline. The CDR3 covers 13 residues.

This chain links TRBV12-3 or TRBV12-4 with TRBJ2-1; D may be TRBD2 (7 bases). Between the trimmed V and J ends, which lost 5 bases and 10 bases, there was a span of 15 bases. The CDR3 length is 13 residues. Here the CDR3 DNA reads TGTGCCAGCAGTAGCCCCGGGGGGCGGGAGCAGTTCTTC. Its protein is CASSSPGGREQFF.

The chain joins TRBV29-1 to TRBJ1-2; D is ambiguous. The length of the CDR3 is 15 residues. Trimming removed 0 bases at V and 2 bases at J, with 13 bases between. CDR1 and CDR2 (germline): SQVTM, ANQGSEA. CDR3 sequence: CSVEDAGKWNYGYTF. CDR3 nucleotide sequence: TGCAGCGTTGAAGACGCGGGGAAGTGGAACTATGGCTACACCTTC.

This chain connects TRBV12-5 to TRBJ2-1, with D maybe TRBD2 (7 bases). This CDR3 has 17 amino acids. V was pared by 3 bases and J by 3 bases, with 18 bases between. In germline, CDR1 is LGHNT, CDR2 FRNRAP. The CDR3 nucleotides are TGTGCTAGTGGTTTCCACTTGGGGGGGGCCCACTACAATGAGCAGTTCTTC. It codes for CASGFHLGGAHYNEQFF.

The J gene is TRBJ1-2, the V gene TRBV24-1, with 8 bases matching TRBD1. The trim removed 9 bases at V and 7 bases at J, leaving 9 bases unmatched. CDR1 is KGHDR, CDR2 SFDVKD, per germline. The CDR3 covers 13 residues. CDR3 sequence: CATPSGQGSGYTF. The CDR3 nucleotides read TGTGCCACCCCCTCTGGACAGGGATCTGGCTACACCTTC.

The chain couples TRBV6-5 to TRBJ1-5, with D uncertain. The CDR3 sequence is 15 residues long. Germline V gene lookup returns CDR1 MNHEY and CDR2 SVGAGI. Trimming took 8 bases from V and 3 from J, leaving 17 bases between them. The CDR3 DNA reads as TGTGCCAGCCGCAAATACACAAACACCAATCAGCCCCAGCATTTT. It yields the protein CASRKYTNTNQPQHF.

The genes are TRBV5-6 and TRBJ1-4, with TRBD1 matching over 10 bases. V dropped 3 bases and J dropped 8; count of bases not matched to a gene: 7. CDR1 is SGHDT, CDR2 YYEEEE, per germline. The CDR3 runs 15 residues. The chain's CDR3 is CASSYGTGVGEKLFF. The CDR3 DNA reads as TGTGCCAGCAGCTATGGGACAGGGGTCGGCGAAAAACTGTTTTTT.

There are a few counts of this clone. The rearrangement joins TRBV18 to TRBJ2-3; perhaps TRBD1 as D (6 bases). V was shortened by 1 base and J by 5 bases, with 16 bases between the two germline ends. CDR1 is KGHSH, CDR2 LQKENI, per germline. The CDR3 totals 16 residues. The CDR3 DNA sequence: TGTGCCAGCTCACCACTGGGACAAGCTTTCCTAGATACGCAGTATTTT. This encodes CASSPLGQAFLDTQYF.

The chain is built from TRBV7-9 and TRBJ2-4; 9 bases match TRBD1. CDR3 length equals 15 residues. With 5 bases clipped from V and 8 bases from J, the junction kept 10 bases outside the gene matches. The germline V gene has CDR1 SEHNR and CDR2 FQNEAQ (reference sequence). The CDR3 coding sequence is TGTGCCAGCAGCACGGACAGGGGAGAGGTAGACATTCAGTACTTC. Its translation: CASSTDRGEVDIQYF.